This T cell receptor beta chain was found in a study of T cell repertoires in cytomegalovirus infection. Study-wide background: Peptides in the study included HLA-C-restricted and HLA-B-restricted CMV epitopes.

Study-wide findings and caveats: Clonotype analysis showed dominance of the ex vivo response by HLA-C-restricted CMV-specific TCR beta clonotypes.

Regarding this clonotype: Antigen: not known.

This CDR3 region has 16 residues. Losses at the gene ends were 1 base for V and 9 bases for J; bases not matched to a gene: 10. One entry per CDR3 protein results from TCRdb running MiXCR on the reads. The sample includes about 770,000 distinct CDR3 sequences, roughly 28% of them seen just once. Here the sequenced sample was cultured CD8+ T cells from PBMCs, taken from culture after CMV antigen stimulation. The clonotype originates from a human donor in good health (CMV status not recorded). Some clones in this sample may be carry-over from other donors' samples. The J gene is TRBJ2-1, the V gene TRBV12-3 or TRBV12-4; 9 bases map to TRBD2. The CDR3 protein is CASSLVASGGFGEQFF. The CDR3 DNA reads as TGTGCCAGCAGTTTAGTGGCCAGCGGGGGGTTCGGTGAGCAGTTCTTC.